This T cell receptor beta chain derives from a study of beta chain features in type 1 diabetes (dated by TCRdb to 2017 to 2018). With respect to the entire study: No differences in mean age, gender distribution, total cell number or subset yield were found between patients and healthy donors. Regulatory and stem cell-like memory subsets were obtained from only 8 patients and roughly 8 healthy donors, while naive and central memory subsets were obtained from all 30 or so donors. The study compared TCRB repertoires of sorted circulating CD4+ T cell subsets between recently diagnosed type 1 diabetes patients and matched healthy donors. A total of about 110,000,000 sorted cells were examined across all samples, and a strong correlation was observed between cell number per subset and RNA yield.

What the study reported, not specific to this receptor: PCR might favor shorter templates, but patient and control samples were amplified and corrected together, so any skew would affect both groups equally. HLA sub-analyses involved small numbers of individuals, so any influence of HLA type on TCRB rearrangement remained unresolved. Type 1 diabetes patients showed a moderate but significant shortening of TCRB CDR3 length in all four CD4+ subsets. Patients with type 1 diabetes made fewer insertions and deleted more nucleotides at VDJ recombination sites, implying thymic rearrangement abnormalities. Naive, central memory and regulatory TCRB repertoires appeared more similar among patients than among healthy donors. Because cDNA was sequenced instead of genomic DNA, activated cells with high expression could be over-represented, although the groups did not differ in activation or CD3 levels.

A single peripheral blood draw of about 116 mL on average was collected from each donor into heparinised tubes. Naive, central memory, regulatory and stem cell-like memory CD4+ T cells were sorted on a BD FACSAria II using a panel including CD45RO, CCR7, CD25, CD127, CD95 and CD27. Purity was above 95% for every sorted population. PBMCs were separated immediately by Lymphoprep density gradient centrifugation and were stained directly, without being cultured. So that batch effects would be minimized, each experiment stained and sorted samples in pairs, pairing one healthy donor with one patient. The cysteine opens and the phenylalanine closes a CDR3 of 15 amino acids. Left in the record is the CDR3 DNA by itself, 45 bases read in frame from the first base. V is shortened by 2 bases, J by 0 bases, and the region joining them spans 8 bases. Looking up the germline V gene yields CDR1 SGHAT and CDR2 FQNNGV.

The entire amount of isolated RNA was reverse transcribed using the High Capacity cDNA Reverse Transcription Kit, so the sequenced TCRB transcripts were expressed ones. Deep immunoSEQ sequencing was performed on naive, central memory and regulatory T cell samples, with an average of about 3.6 million total reads per sample. Sorted cells were lysed in RLT buffer, and RNA was extracted using DNase-treated RNeasy Micro or Mini kits according to cell number. Each cell subset was processed on its own to prevent cross-contamination, while patient and healthy donor samples were processed together. The immunoSEQ multiplex PCR was used to amplify TCRB sequences from cDNA, generating 87-bp fragments that spanned the CDR3 region. The amplicons were sequenced using the Illumina HiSeq platform. The published analysis was carried out like this. PCR bias was computationally corrected using synthetic template baselines, reads within Hamming distance 2 were collapsed, and singletons that could not be merged were discarded. Reads were aligned to IMGT to assign V, D and J genes, CDR3 length, and insertions or deletions at six rearrangement sites. Within each subset, clonotype counts were normalized to sorted cell number, and only after that were true diversity and Gini coefficients computed with the tcR R package. The overlap coefficient, calculated on TCRB nucleotide sequences, was used to quantify repertoire sharing. Here the immuneACCESS table is served through TCRdb, limited to in-frame sequences with V and J called. Missing clones are a known gap in these copies; in checked studies unresolved V genes cover under half, and the rest lacks a known reason. V and J calls and clone size are as listed in that table; D and trimming were resolved from the DNA. The sample table records 310,000 or so clones; about a tenth of these occur just once. The top ten hold 1% of the sample.

On this clone itself: The antigen it binds to is not known. There are no base qualities to consult, and no much larger clone falls within one base.

The sequencing sample was made of central memory CD4+ T cells from blood. The chain is encoded by TRBV11-2 joined to TRBJ2-1; the D gene is not confidently resolved. The receptor was isolated from a young man with type 1 diabetes. The CDR3 protein is CASSLTQDSYNEQFF. The DNA sequence reads TGTGCCAGCAGCTTAACCCAGGACTCCTACAATGAGCAGTTCTTC. The entire variable domain, with the stretches around the CDR3 drawn from the reference TRBV11-2 and TRBJ2-1 proteins, is EAGVAQSPRYKIIEKRQSVAFWCNPISGHATLYWYQQILGQGPKLLIQFQNNGVVDDSQLPKDRFSAERLKGVDSTLKIQPAKLEDSAVYLCASSLTQDSYNEQFFGPGTRLTVL.